This passage covers 23 T cell receptor beta chains from one sample sequenced in a study of T cells after yellow fever vaccination. TCRdb re-called the 5' RACE reads through MiXCR, storing one row per CDR3 protein. The table shows about 330,000 distinct CDR3 sequences, with roughly 8.4% occurring only once. The specimen comprised PBMCs, sampled roughly seven weeks after the first yellow fever vaccination. These receptors were taken from a man aged 18 to 30 who received the YFV17D yellow fever vaccine.

This clonotype appeared a few times. This chain links TRBV11-2 with TRBJ2-5; tentatively, D is TRBD2 (5 bases). CDR1 is SGHAT and CDR2 is FQNNGV in the germline V gene. The CDR3 sequence is 14 residues long. Trimming pared 1 base from V and 4 bases from J, leaving 10 bases between. The CDR3 DNA reads TGTGCCAGCAGCTTAGGTCCCGAGGGAGAGACCCAGTACTTC. Amino acids: CASSLGPEGETQYF.

The rearrangement joins TRBV20-1 to TRBJ2-2; D is uncertain. V lost 3 bases and J 4 bases, leaving 9 bases between the germline ends. CDR3 length equals 13 residues. The germline V gene has CDR1 DFQATT and CDR2 SNEGSKA (reference sequence). The CDR3 DNA reads TGCAGTGCTAGCTTGGCCGGCACCGGGGAGCTGTTTTTT. Translation: CSASLAGTGELFF.

The chain combines TRBV10-3 with TRBJ1-1; the D gene is possibly TRBD1 (6 bases). The CDR3 spans 15 residues. V shed 3 bases and J shed 1 base, with 12 bases lying between them. Germline CDR1 is ENHRY and CDR2 is SYGVKD. The CDR3 DNA sequence: TGTGCCATCAGTGAATCGACAGGAAAGAACACTGAAGCTTTCTTT. This translates into CAISESTGKNTEAFF.

This clonotype showed up just a few times. The chain joins TRBV12-3 or TRBV12-4 to TRBJ2-1, with 9 bases lining up with TRBD2. V shed 5 bases, J shed 2 bases, and the junction held 13 bases outside the gene matches. The length of the CDR3 is 18 residues. The CDR3 spells CASSLGTSGGGAYNEQFF. As DNA, the CDR3 is TGTGCCAGCAGTCTGGGGACCTCGGGCGGGGGGGCCTACAATGAGCAGTTCTTC.

This clonotype was recorded many times. This rearrangement joins TRBV4-2 to TRBJ2-3, with TRBD2 matching 10 bases. Per the germline V gene, CDR1 is LGHNA and CDR2 is YNFKEQ. V shed 5 bases and J 4 bases; nucleotides not matched to a gene: 6. There are 15 residues in the CDR3. The CDR3 loop is CASSGSAGGPDTQYF. The DNA for the CDR3 is TGTGCCAGCAGCGGATCAGCGGGGGGGCCAGATACGCAGTATTTT.

The chain joins TRBV5-1 to TRBJ2-1; D not resolved. The germline gives CDR1 SGHRS, CDR2 YFSETQ. The CDR3 totals 19 residues. V gave up 0 bases and J gave up 9 bases, with 28 bases separating them. The CDR3 reads CASSLALHIGSTAGSEQFF. CDR3 bases: TGCGCCAGCAGCTTGGCCCTCCACATAGGGTCGACGGCAGGCAGTGAGCAGTTCTTC.

In the case of this clonotype: A much larger clone lies one base from this, so it may be a read error. V usage is TRBV7-9 and J usage is TRBJ2-3; 9 nucleotides line up with TRBD2. The CDR3 loop spans 15 amino acids. Trimming cost V 6 bases and J 2 bases; bases outside gene matches: 6. The germline CDR1 and CDR2 sequences are SEHNR and FQNEAQ (reference sequence). The CDR3, as DNA: TGTGCCAGCAGTTCGGCTAGCGGGGACACAGATACGCAGTATTTT. Residues: CASSSASGDTDTQYF.

This clonotype was seen more than once but under ten times. This chain joins TRBV20-1 and TRBJ2-7, with 9 positions matching TRBD2. The CDR3 covers 14 residues. J gave up 4 bases and V 6 bases, and 10 bases lay outside the gene matches. Germline lookup yields CDR1 DFQATT and CDR2 SNEGSKA (reference sequence). The CDR3 reads CSAMAPTSGYEQYF. The CDR3 DNA follows: TGCAGTGCCATGGCCCCGACTAGCGGTTACGAGCAGTACTTC.

This clonotype was observed many times. The V call is TRBV7-2, the J call TRBJ2-4; TRBD1 matches 9 bases. Germline V gene sequence: CDR1 SGHTA, CDR2 FQGNSA. The CDR3 contains 17 residues. After removal of 5 bases from V and 0 bases from J, the junction contained 8 bases not matched to a gene. CDR3 bases: TGTGCCAGCAGCCCGGTACAGGGGGCAGGAGCCAAAAACATTCAGTACTTC. This translates into CASSPVQGAGAKNIQYF. The complete variable domain, with remaining parts taken from reference TRBV7-2 and TRBJ2-4, reads GAGVSQSPSNKVTEKGKDVELRCDPISGHTALYWYRQSLGQGLEFLIYFQGNSAPDKSGLPSDRFSAERTGGSVSTLTIQRTQQEDSAVYLCASSPVQGAGAKNIQYFGAGTRLSVL.

This clonotype was recorded many times. The chain is built from TRBV5-1 and TRBJ2-2; D remains unclear. The CDR3 consists of 14 residues. V lost 4 bases, J lost 5 bases, and 12 bases lay in between. Germline assignment: CDR1 SGHRS and CDR2 YFSETQ. This CDR3 reads CASSLEPRTGELFF. The DNA of the CDR3 is TGCGCCAGCAGCCTGGAGCCCAGAACCGGGGAGCTGTTTTTT.

This clonotype was seen more than once but under ten times. The chain carries TRBV5-1 and TRBJ2-7, with a possible D match to TRBD2 (5 bases). With 0 bases removed from V and 0 bases from J, the gap between germline ends came to 10 bases. CDR3 length: 15 residues. Looked up from germline, CDR1 is SGHRS and CDR2 is YFSETQ. CDR3 residues: CASSLATGSSYEQYV. CDR3 bases: TGCGCCAGCAGCTTGGCGACGGGGAGCTCCTACGAGCAGTACGTC.

This clonotype came up a few times. This rearrangement joins TRBV5-1 to TRBJ1-4; TRBD1 agrees at 8 bases. Per the germline V gene, CDR1 is SGHRS and CDR2 is YFSETQ. V was pared by 4 bases and J by 4 bases, with 6 bases of the junction left unmatched. The CDR3 is 15 residues long. CDR3 nucleotides: TGCGCCAGCAGCCCGAGCGGACAGGGTAATGAAAAACTGTTTTTT. Translating gives CASSPSGQGNEKLFF.

V is TRBV28 and J is TRBJ2-5; 8 bases are a match to TRBD2. Germline assignment: CDR1 MDHEN and CDR2 SYDVKM. V dropped 10 bases and J dropped 5; count of bases not matched to a gene: 9. The CDR3 spans 13 residues. The chain's CDR3 is CATKLAVWETQYF. In DNA, the CDR3 is TGTGCCACCAAACTAGCGGTCTGGGAGACCCAGTACTTC.

The rearrangement joins TRBV6-1 to TRBJ2-7; D is unclear. V dropped 1 base and J dropped 2 bases, with 12 bases sitting between them. Germline CDR1 MNHNS, CDR2 SASEGT. This CDR3 has 15 amino acids. CDR3 DNA: TGTGCCAGCAGTGAAGGGGTGCGACAAACCTACGAGCAGTACGTC. Translation: CASSEGVRQTYEQYV.

The rearrangement uses TRBV20-1 and TRBJ1-2; D may be TRBD1 (5 bases). This CDR3 has 13 residues. Trimming removed 6 bases at V and 7 bases at J, with 18 bases between. Germline loops: CDR1 DFQATT, CDR2 SNEGSKA (reference sequence). The CDR3 sequence: CSASQGWISGYTF. CDR3 in DNA: TGCAGTGCCAGCCAGGGTTGGATTTCTGGCTACACCTTC.

J is TRBJ1-5 and V is TRBV27; tentative D call: TRBD1 (6 bases). Trimming left V 9 bases short and J 3 bases short, with 18 bases between. In germline, CDR1 is MNHEY, CDR2 SMNVEV (reference sequence). This CDR3 comprises 15 residues. For the CDR3, the DNA is TGTGCCAGTGGCAGGGGCCCTCCCTCCAATCAGCCCCAGCATTTT. Protein sequence: CASGRGPPSNQPQHF.

This clonotype was found a few times. The rearrangement links TRBV20-1 to TRBJ2-2; 12 positions match TRBD2. After removal of 3 bases from V and 8 bases from J, the junction contained 4 bases not matched to a gene. This CDR3 spans 14 amino acids. The germline V gene encodes CDR1 DFQATT and CDR2 SNEGSKA (reference sequence). CDR3 in amino acids: CSARTSGGAGELFF. CDR3 sequence (DNA): TGCAGTGCTAGGACTAGCGGGGGTGCTGGGGAGCTGTTTTTT.

The table lists this clonotype with a few counts. The rearrangement uses TRBV28 and TRBJ2-5; 9 bases map to TRBD2. The CDR3 loop spans 15 amino acids. With V trimmed by 3 bases and J by 5 bases, 7 bases remained unmatched. Looked up from germline, CDR1 is MDHEN and CDR2 is SYDVKM. CDR3 nucleotides: TGTGCCAGCAGTTTCTTGCGGGGGGGCGGGGAGACCCAGTACTTC. Its protein product is CASSFLRGGGETQYF.

V gene TRBV4-3 combines with J gene TRBJ2-3; 7 bases align to TRBD1. Germline V gene sequence: CDR1 LGHNA, CDR2 YSLEER. The CDR3 is 18 residues long. The junction had 11 bases not matched to a gene; V was cut back by 0 bases and J by 2 bases. The CDR3 region is CASSQDLGTASPTDTQYF. In DNA form, the CDR3 reads TGCGCCAGCAGCCAAGATTTAGGGACAGCGAGTCCCACAGATACGCAGTATTTT.

This clonotype turned up a few times. This sequence joins TRBV7-2 and TRBJ2-3; 9 bases align to TRBD2. CDR1 is SGHTA, CDR2 FQGNSA, per germline. Trimming at V came to 5 bases and at J to 6 bases, leaving 12 bases not matched to a gene. The CDR3 is 16 residues long. CDR3: CASSPLPSGGPDTQYF. CDR3 nucleotides: TGTGCCAGCAGCCCCCTTCCCAGCGGGGGGCCCGATACGCAGTATTTT.

This clonotype occurred a few times. This chain connects TRBV5-1 to TRBJ2-1; weak D call: TRBD2 (6 bases). CDR1 and CDR2 from the germline V gene are SGHRS and YFSETQ. The CDR3 has 16 residues. V lost 1 base to trimming and J lost 5 bases, with 16 bases between them. CDR3 DNA: TGCGCCAGCAGCTTGTTTGGGGGTAGCGGCCACAATGAGCAGTTCTTC. Translating gives CASSLFGGSGHNEQFF.

This clonotype was seen many times. This chain uses TRBV10-3 with TRBJ1-3, with unresolved D. The ends were cut back, 2 bases at V and 0 bases at J, with 8 bases in the middle. The CDR3 has 15 amino acids. Germline V lookup: CDR1 ENHRY, CDR2 SYGVKD. Written as DNA, the CDR3 is TGTGCCATCAGTGAGAGTGGGAGCTCTGGAAACACCATATATTTT. Translating gives CAISESGSSGNTIYF.

The table lists this clonotype with many counts. The chain is built from TRBV4-3 and TRBJ2-5, with TRBD1 as a possible D gene (6 bases). Germline loops: CDR1 LGHNA, CDR2 YSLEER. This CDR3 has 14 amino acids. V was clipped by 4 bases and J by 4 bases, with 13 bases between them. In nucleotides, the CDR3 is TGCGCCAGCAGCCGCTCAACAGGGTCAGAGACCCAGTACTTC. Translating gives CASSRSTGSETQYF.